This T cell receptor (beta chain) was obtained from a study of molecular identifiers for immune sequencing clone quantification. Previously published methods and listed TCR primers were used for the bulk TCR libraries. One entry per CDR3 protein, called by TCRdb with MiXCR from the PCR reads. The data hold approximately 630,000 distinct CDR3 sequences, with roughly 23% observed a single time. There are many counts of this clonotype. The CDR3 length is 15 residues. CDR1 is LGHDT, CDR2 YNNKEL, per germline (reference sequence). Trimming shortened V by 5 bases and J by 7 bases, and 17 bases separated the two germline ends.

The receptor's source is a human donor in good health. Some libraries in this study had Jurkat cell RNA spiked in. Sequencing used naive CD8+ T cells from blood, with Jurkat cell RNA spiked in. Specified subset: FACS-sorted CD8+CD4-CCR7+CD45RA+ naive T cells. The V gene is TRBV3-1, the J gene TRBJ1-4; TRBD1 might be the D (6 bases). In nucleotides, the CDR3 is TGTGCCAGCAGCTCGTGGACAGAGGGAAGTGAAAAACTGTTTTTT. Protein product: CASSSWTEGSEKLFF.